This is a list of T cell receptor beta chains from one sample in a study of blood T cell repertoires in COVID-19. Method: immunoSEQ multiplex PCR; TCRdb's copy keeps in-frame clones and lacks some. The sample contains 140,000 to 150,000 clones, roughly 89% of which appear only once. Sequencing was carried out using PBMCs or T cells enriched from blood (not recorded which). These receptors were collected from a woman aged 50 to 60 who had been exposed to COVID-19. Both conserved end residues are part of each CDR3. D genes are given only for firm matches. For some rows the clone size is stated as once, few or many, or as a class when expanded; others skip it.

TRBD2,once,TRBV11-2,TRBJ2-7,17,CASSSWGEGSNVYEQYF,TGTGCCAGCAGCTCCTGGGGGGAGGGGTCCAATGTCTACGAGCAGTACTTC
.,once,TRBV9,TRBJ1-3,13,CASSPPGMDTIYF,TGTGCCAGCAGCCCACCAGGGATGGACACCATATATTTT
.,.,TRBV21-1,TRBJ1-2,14,CASSQGNRAYGYTF,TGTGCCAGCAGCCAAGGAAACAGGGCCTATGGCTACACCTTC
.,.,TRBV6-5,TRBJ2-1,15,CASSEGLSSYNEQFF,TGTGCCAGCAGCGAGGGACTCAGCTCCTACAATGAGCAGTTCTTC
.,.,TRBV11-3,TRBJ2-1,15,CASSHRPTGHNEQFF,TGTGCCAGCAGCCACCGACCGACAGGTCACAATGAGCAGTTCTTC
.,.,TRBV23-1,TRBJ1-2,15,CASSQKTGKGDGYTF,TGCGCCAGCAGTCAGAAAACAGGGAAAGGGGATGGCTACACCTTC
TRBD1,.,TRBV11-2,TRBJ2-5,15,CASSSTGGVGETQYF,TGTGCCAGCAGTTCAACAGGGGGCGTAGGGGAGACCCAGTACTTC
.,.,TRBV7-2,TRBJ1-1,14,CASSLAKDTREAFF,TGTGCCAGCAGCTTAGCCAAAGACACCAGGGAAGCTTTCTTT
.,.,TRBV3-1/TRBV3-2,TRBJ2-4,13,CASSQLAKNIQYF,TGTGCCAGCAGCCAACTAGCCAAAAACATTCAGTACTTC
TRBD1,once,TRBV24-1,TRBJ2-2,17,CATQVLAPTGGSGELFF,TGTGCCACCCAAGTCCTGGCCCCCACAGGGGGCAGCGGGGAGCTGTTTTTT
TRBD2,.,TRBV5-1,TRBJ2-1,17,CASRGLAGDISYNEQFF,TGCGCCAGCAGGGGACTAGCGGGGGATATCTCCTACAATGAGCAGTTCTTC
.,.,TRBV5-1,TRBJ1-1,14,CASSLTGKNTEAFF,TGCGCCAGCAGCTTGACAGGGAAGAACACTGAAGCTTTCTTT
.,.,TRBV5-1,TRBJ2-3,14,CASSPIHPTDTQYF,TGCGCCAGCAGCCCGATACACCCCACAGATACGCAGTATTTT
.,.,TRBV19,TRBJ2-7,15,CASSRDSSSPYEQYF,TGTGCCAGTAGTCGTGACAGCAGCAGTCCCTACGAGCAGTACTTC
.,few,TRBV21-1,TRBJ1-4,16,CASSKELGGTNEKLFF,TGTGCCAGCAGCAAAGAATTGGGGGGGACTAATGAAAAACTGTTTTTT
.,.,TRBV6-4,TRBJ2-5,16,CASSGGLGGHQETQYF,TGTGCCAGCAGTGGGGGCCTTGGGGGCCACCAAGAGACCCAGTACTTC
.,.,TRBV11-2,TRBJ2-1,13,CASSKGASPYQFF,TGTGCCAGCAGCAAAGGGGCGTCCCCTTATCAGTTCTTC
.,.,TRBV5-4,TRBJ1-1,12,CASKRPETEAFF,TGTGCCAGCAAGCGCCCAGAGACTGAAGCTTTCTTT